The 25 T cell receptor beta chains given below trace back to one sample, sequenced in a study of blood T cell repertoires in COVID-19. TCRdb keeps only in-frame clones here, not all; method: immunoSEQ multiplex PCR. The table lists approximately 440,000 clones, about nine tenths of them singletons, with about 0.7% in the top ten. The sample comprised PBMCs or T cells enriched from blood (not recorded which). Source of these receptors: a woman younger than 35 who had recovered from COVID-19.

V and J are TRBV13 and TRBJ1-3; 7 nucleotides match TRBD1. CDR1 and CDR2 (germline): PRHDT, FYEKMQ (reference sequence). V was pared by 4 bases and J by 4 bases, with 10 bases of the junction left unmatched. The CDR3 has 16 amino acids. DNA of the CDR3: TGTGCCAGCAGCTCGCATATAACAGGGGCAGGAAACACCATATATTTT. Amino acids: CASSSHITGAGNTIYF.

The CDR3 bases are TGCAGCGTTGAAGATCGGAGGGGAGGGACCGGGGAGCTGTTTTTT. It encodes CSVEDRRGGTGELFF. The chain joins TRBV29-1 to TRBJ2-2, with 7 bases lining up with TRBD2. Trimming removed 0 bases from V and 5 bases from J; junction bases left unmatched: 6. The germline CDR1 and CDR2 sequences are SQVTM and ANQGSEA. The CDR3 spans 15 residues.

The gene calls are TRBV12-3 or TRBV12-4 and TRBJ2-1; D is ambiguous. V was pared by 3 bases and J by 8 bases, with 5 bases between. CDR3 length: 11 amino acids. CDR3 nucleotide sequence: TGTGCCAGCAGTTTGAGCGATGAGCAGTTCTTC. Its protein is CASSLSDEQFF.

The gene calls are TRBV5-8 and TRBJ1-5; tentatively, D is TRBD1 (5 bases). Trimming pared 4 bases from V and 3 bases from J, leaving 20 bases between. The CDR3 has 17 amino acids. Germline lookup yields CDR1 SGHTS and CDR2 YDEGEE. In nucleotides, the CDR3 is TGTGCCAGCAGCGGTCGGAAGGCGGGACTTCTCAATCAGCCCCAGCATTTT. It codes for CASSGRKAGLLNQPQHF. Complete variable domain (other parts from reference TRBV5-8 and TRBJ1-5): EAGVTQSPTHLIKTRGQQATLRCSPISGHTSVYWYQQALGLGLQFLLWYDEGEERNRGNFPPRFSGRQFPNYSSELNVNALELEDSALYLCASSGRKAGLLNQPQHFGDGTRLSIL.

This chain joins TRBV7-6 and TRBJ1-6; D gene unclear. The length of the CDR3 is 16 residues. Trimming cost V 4 bases and J 9 bases, with 19 bases left between them. The V gene's germline CDR1 is SGHVS and CDR2 FNYEAQ. The CDR3 bases are TGTGCCAGCAGCTCTGAGGCCTCAGATCGGGGTTCACCCCTCCACTTT. Its translation: CASSSEASDRGSPLHF.

The J gene is TRBJ1-3, the V gene TRBV28; 8 bases agree with TRBD1. Germline V gene data show CDR1 as MDHEN and CDR2 as SYDVKM. The CDR3 consists of 15 residues. V gave up 10 bases and J gave up 4 bases; unmatched junction bases: 12. CDR3 nucleotide sequence: TGTGCCACCACACCCCCGACAGGGGACGGAAACACCATATATTTT. Translation: CATTPPTGDGNTIYF. Complete variable domain (other parts from reference TRBV28 and TRBJ1-3): DVKVTQSSRYLVKRTGEKVFLECVQDMDHENMFWYRQDPGLGLRLIYFSYDVKMKEKGDIPEGYSVSREKKERFSLILESASTNQTSMYLCATTPPTGDGNTIYFGEGSWLTVV.

This rearrangement joins TRBV14 to TRBJ1-1, with TRBD1 as a possible D gene (5 bases). The CDR3 has 13 amino acids. Deletions cut 1 base from V and 7 bases from J, with 10 bases between. Germline values: CDR1 SGHDN, CDR2 FVKESK. The CDR3 spells CASSQGRGDEAFF. The CDR3, as DNA: TGTGCCAGCAGCCAAGGACGGGGGGATGAAGCTTTCTTT.

This clone is a singleton in its sample. CDR3 bases: TGTGCCAGCAGCTTAGGGAGGGGAGGAGAGAAGACTGAAGCTTTCTTT. Its protein is CASSLGRGGEKTEAFF. The rearrangement uses TRBV11-2 and TRBJ1-1; D perhaps matches TRBD1 (5 bases). Trimming cost V 1 base and J 5 bases, with 17 bases left between them. This CDR3 contains 16 residues. The germline V gene encodes CDR1 SGHAT and CDR2 FQNNGV.

This clone was seen more than once but under ten times. The chain combines TRBV9 with TRBJ2-1; 8 positions agree with TRBD2. The germline V gene encodes CDR1 SGDLS and CDR2 YYNGEE. The J segment lost 8 bases and the V segment lost 4 bases, leaving 11 bases of the junction unmatched. The CDR3 has 15 residues. This CDR3 reads CASSPYSGVNHEQFF. CDR3 nucleotide sequence: TGTGCCAGCAGCCCCTATAGCGGGGTCAACCATGAGCAGTTCTTC.

V gene TRBV27 combines with J gene TRBJ1-5; D possibly corresponds to TRBD1 (6 bases). Germline V gene lookup returns CDR1 MNHEY and CDR2 SMNVEV (reference sequence). The CDR3 totals 13 residues. V was pared by 2 bases and J by 11 bases, with 13 bases between. This CDR3 is CASSLGWGQAQHF. DNA for the CDR3: TGTGCCAGCAGTTTAGGCTGGGGACAAGCCCAGCATTTT.

V is TRBV27 and J is TRBJ2-3; 9 positions match TRBD1. Per the germline V gene, CDR1 is MNHEY and CDR2 is SMNVEV (reference sequence). The CDR3 totals 14 residues. Trimming at V came to 1 base and at J to 6 bases, leaving 2 bases not matched to a gene. The CDR3 DNA is TGTGCCAGCAGTTTATATGGACAGGGGGATACGCAGTATTTT. This sequence encodes CASSLYGQGDTQYF.

The table lists this clone with a count of one. V and J are TRBV9 and TRBJ2-7, with D unclear. The CDR3 has 14 residues. The V end was cut by 3 bases, the J end by 4 bases, with 14 bases between. CDR1 and CDR2 from the germline V gene are SGDLS and YYNGEE. The CDR3 is CASSASPQDYEQYF. Here the CDR3 DNA reads TGTGCCAGCAGCGCGTCGCCGCAGGATTACGAGCAGTACTTC.

J is TRBJ2-7 and V is TRBV19, with a tentative D call TRBD2 (6 bases). Germline CDR1 and CDR2: LNHDA and SQIVND (reference sequence). V shed 5 bases and J shed 10 bases, with 24 bases lying between them. The CDR3 consists of 15 residues. CDR3 in amino acids: CASSRSPGDPIQQYF. For the CDR3, the DNA is TGTGCCAGTAGTCGATCTCCGGGAGACCCCATTCAACAGTACTTC. The full variable domain, completed using reference TRBV19 and TRBJ2-7, is DGGITQSPKYLFRKEGQNVTLSCEQNLNHDAMYWYRQDPGQGLRLIYYSQIVNDFQKGDIAEGYSVSREKKESFPLTVTSAQKNPTAFYLCASSRSPGDPIQQYFGPGTRLTVT.

This sequence joins TRBV19 and TRBJ1-2; TRBD1 aligns across 9 bases. J was trimmed by 4 bases and V by 3 bases; bases with no gene match: 12. Per germline, CDR1 LNHDA and CDR2 SQIVND (reference sequence). The length of the CDR3 is 17 residues. CDR3 nucleotide sequence: TGTGCCAGTAGTATGGCGCCCCGGACAGGGGTCCTCTATGGCTACACCTTC. Translation gives CASSMAPRTGVLYGYTF.

This chain connects TRBV5-6 to TRBJ2-7; 8 nucleotides match TRBD2. Germline V gene lookup returns CDR1 SGHDT and CDR2 YYEEEE. Trimming took 4 bases from V and 1 from J; bases not matched to a gene: 10. The CDR3 length is 16 residues. The CDR3 region has the DNA TGTGCCAGCAGCCTCATCATAAGCGGGGGTTCCTACGAGCAGTACTTC. It codes for CASSLIISGGSYEQYF.

The V gene is TRBV7-2, the J gene TRBJ1-3; D ambiguous. Between the trimmed V and J ends, which lost 0 bases and 1 base, there was a span of 4 bases. Looked up from germline, CDR1 is SGHTA and CDR2 is FQGNSA. The CDR3 length is 14 residues. CDR3 bases: TGTGCCAGCAGCTTAGCCAGATCTGGAAACACCATATATTTT. Its translation: CASSLARSGNTIYF.

The gene calls are TRBV13 and TRBJ1-1; D ambiguous. The ends were cut back, 1 base at V and 2 bases at J, with 11 bases in the middle. The CDR3 sequence is 15 residues long. The V gene's germline CDR1 is PRHDT and CDR2 FYEKMQ (reference sequence). The CDR3 bases are TGTGCCAGCAGCTTAGTCGGCACAGTTAACACTGAAGCTTTCTTT. It yields the protein CASSLVGTVNTEAFF. Combining the CDR3 with reference TRBV13 and TRBJ1-1 gives the whole variable domain AAGVIQSPRHLIKEKRETATLKCYPIPRHDTVYWYQQGPGQDPQFLISFYEKMQSDKGSIPDRFSAQQFSDYHSELNMSSLELGDSALYFCASSLVGTVNTEAFFGQGTRLTVV.

The rearrangement joins TRBV2 to TRBJ1-1; unclear D gene. CDR3 length equals 14 residues. V was cut by 6 bases and J by 6 bases, with 17 bases left in between. The germline V gene encodes CDR1 SNHLY and CDR2 FYNNEI. CDR3 sequence (DNA): TGTGCCAGCAGGTATCCTACCGCCGCCGCTGAAGCTTTCTTT. Amino acid sequence: CASRYPTAAAEAFF.

This rearrangement joins TRBV5-5 to TRBJ1-5, with a tentative D call TRBD1 (6 bases). The CDR3 contains 16 residues. Germline values: CDR1 SGHKS, CDR2 YYEKEE (reference sequence). Trimming stripped 4 bases from V and 0 bases from J, with 14 bases between. The CDR3 DNA sequence: TGTGCCAGCAGCCCGCAACAGGGATATAGCAATCAGCCCCAGCATTTT. As protein: CASSPQQGYSNQPQHF.

V usage is TRBV10-3 and J usage is TRBJ2-7; 7 bases line up with TRBD1. CDR1 ENHRY and CDR2 SYGVKD come from the germline V gene. The CDR3 runs 15 residues. J lost 0 bases, V lost 4 bases, and 6 bases had no gene match. The DNA of the CDR3 is TGTGCCATCAGTGGTAACAGGGGAAGCTCCTACGAGCAGTACTTC. Its protein is CAISGNRGSSYEQYF.

A few counts support this clone. The chain combines TRBV2 with TRBJ2-1; 11 bases fit TRBD2. The trim removed 9 bases at V and 6 bases at J, leaving 10 bases unmatched. The CDR3 is 15 amino acids. CDR1 is SNHLY, CDR2 FYNNEI, per germline. The chain's CDR3 is CASIPGTSGINEQFF. The CDR3 DNA follows: TGTGCCAGTATCCCCGGGACTAGCGGTATCAATGAGCAGTTCTTC.

The chain carries TRBV10-2 and TRBJ2-3; 9 bases match TRBD2. The J segment lost 3 bases and the V segment lost 7 bases, leaving 2 bases of the junction unmatched. The CDR3 is 13 amino acids. The V gene's germline CDR1 is WSHSY and CDR2 SAAADI. The CDR3 DNA reads as TGCGCCAGCACCGGACTAGCGACAGATACGCAGTATTTT. Its translation: CASTGLATDTQYF.

The chain combines TRBV3-1 (or the pseudogene TRBV3-2) with TRBJ1-2; 9 positions agree with TRBD1. Germline V gene data show CDR1 as LGHDT and CDR2 as YNNKEL (reference sequence). The CDR3 runs to 14 residues. The junction had 7 bases not matched to a gene; V was cut back by 1 base and J by 10 bases. CDR3 residues: CASSQVRTGANYTF. DNA for the CDR3: TGTGCCAGCAGCCAAGTTAGGACAGGGGCTAACTACACCTTC.

This sequence joins TRBV6-5 and TRBJ1-1; no definite D call. In germline, CDR1 is MNHEY, CDR2 SVGAGI. The V end was cut by 7 bases, the J end by 3 bases, with 12 bases between. This CDR3 has 13 amino acids. This chain's CDR3 is CASTVGQDTEAFF. CDR3 coding DNA: TGTGCCAGCACCGTTGGCCAAGACACTGAAGCTTTCTTT.

This chain links TRBV5-1 with TRBJ2-7; TRBD1 might be the D (5 bases). This CDR3 region has 15 residues. Germline V lookup: CDR1 SGHRS, CDR2 YFSETQ. V shed 1 base and J shed 6 bases, with 17 bases lying between them. The CDR3 coding sequence is TGCGCCAGCAGCTTGCAGGCAGGGTCGGTCGGCGAGCAGTACTTC. It translates to CASSLQAGSVGEQYF.